What follows describes a single T cell receptor beta chain. Antigen unknown. Through template switching, UMIs that included a 6-nucleotide sample barcode were added. With the 5' RACE reads reprocessed, TCRdb shows one record per CDR3 protein and no DNA. Found here are 420,000 or so distinct CDR3 sequences; the top ten clones hold around 2.3%. The data were taken from a study of monozygotic twins with inflammatory bowel disease. The study, taken as a whole, reports: Limited statistical power may explain no repertoire similarity difference between concordant and discordant twins. Those with IBD had lower TCRbeta diversity (inverse Simpson) than their healthy co-twins did. Some repertoire variability may stem from patients' differing immunosuppressive treatments.

CDR1 is MNHNS, CDR2 SASEGT, per germline. This CDR3 has 15 amino acids. This chain links TRBV6-1 with TRBJ2-7; without DNA, the TCRdb call of TRBD1 cannot be checked. The material sequenced was blood. The source is a human donor with ulcerative colitis or Crohn's disease, or a healthy co-twin of an affected twin (not recorded which). The CDR3 sequence is CASADSGEFSYEQYF.